The source of this TCR beta chain is a study of monozygotic twins with inflammatory bowel disease. Study-wide results and limits: Clonotype sharing was lower in IBD patients than healthy twins, most markedly with disease activity.

The CDR3 has 18 amino acids. The germline CDR1 and CDR2 sequences are MNHNS and SASEGT. Comment on this clonotype: The antigen is undetermined.

Incorporation of UMIs carrying a 6-nucleotide sample barcode was performed by template switching. Following a re-call of the 5' RACE reads, TCRdb has one entry per CDR3 protein and lacks DNA. The sample holds fewer than 550,000 distinct CDR3 sequences. The source of this sequence is a human donor with ulcerative colitis or Crohn's disease, or a healthy co-twin of an affected twin (not recorded which). The specimen was blood. The V gene is TRBV6-1, the J gene TRBJ1-6; TCRdb indicates TRBD1, and absent DNA this call remains unverified. CDR3 sequence reads: CASSESRVTPLNNSPLHF.